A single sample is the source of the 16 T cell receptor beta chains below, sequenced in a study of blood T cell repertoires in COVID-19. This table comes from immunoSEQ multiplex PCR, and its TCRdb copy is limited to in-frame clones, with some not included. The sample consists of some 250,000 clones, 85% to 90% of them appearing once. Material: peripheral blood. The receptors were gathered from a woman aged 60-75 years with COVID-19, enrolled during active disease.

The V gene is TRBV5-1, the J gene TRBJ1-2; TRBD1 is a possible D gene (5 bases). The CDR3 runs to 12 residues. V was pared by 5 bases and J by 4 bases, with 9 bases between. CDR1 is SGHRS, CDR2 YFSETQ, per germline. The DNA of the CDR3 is TGCGCCAGCAGACGCGACAGCTATGGCTACACCTTC. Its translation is CASRRDSYGYTF.

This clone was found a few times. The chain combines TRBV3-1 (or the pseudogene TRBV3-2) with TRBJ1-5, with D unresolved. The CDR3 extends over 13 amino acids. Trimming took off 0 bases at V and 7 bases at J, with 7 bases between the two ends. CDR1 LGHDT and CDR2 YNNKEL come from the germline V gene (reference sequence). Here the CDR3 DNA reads TGTGCCAGCAGCCAAGATCATGTCCAGCCCCAGCATTTT. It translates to CASSQDHVQPQHF.

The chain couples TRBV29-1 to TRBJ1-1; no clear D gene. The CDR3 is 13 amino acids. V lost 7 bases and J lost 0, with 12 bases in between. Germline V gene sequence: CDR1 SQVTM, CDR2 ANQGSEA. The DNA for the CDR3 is TGCAGCGACATAGGACTCTTGAACACTGAAGCTTTCTTT. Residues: CSDIGLLNTEAFF.

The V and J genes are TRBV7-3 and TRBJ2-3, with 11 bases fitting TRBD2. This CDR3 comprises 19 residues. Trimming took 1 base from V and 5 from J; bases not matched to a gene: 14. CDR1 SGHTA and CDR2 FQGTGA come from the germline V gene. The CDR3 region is CASSLNGGLAARGIDTQYF. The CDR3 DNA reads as TGTGCCAGCAGCTTAAACGGGGGACTAGCGGCGCGAGGGATAGATACGCAGTATTTT.

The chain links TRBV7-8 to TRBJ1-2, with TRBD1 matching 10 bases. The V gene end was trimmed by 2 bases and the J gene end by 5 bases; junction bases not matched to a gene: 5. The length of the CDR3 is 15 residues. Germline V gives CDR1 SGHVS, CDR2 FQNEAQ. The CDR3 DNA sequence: TGTGCCAGCAGCTTACCGGGACAGGGGTTGTATGGCTACACCTTC. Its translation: CASSLPGQGLYGYTF.

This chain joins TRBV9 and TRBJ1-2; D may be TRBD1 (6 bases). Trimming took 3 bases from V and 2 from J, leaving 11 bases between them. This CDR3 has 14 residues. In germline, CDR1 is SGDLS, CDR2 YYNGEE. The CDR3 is CASSGGQPNYGYTF. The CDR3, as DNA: TGTGCCAGCAGCGGCGGACAGCCGAACTATGGCTACACCTTC. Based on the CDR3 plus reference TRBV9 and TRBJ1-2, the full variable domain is DSGVTQTPKHLITATGQRVTLRCSPRSGDLSVYWYQQSLDQGLQFLIQYYNGEERAKGNILERFSAQQFPDLHSELNLSSLELGDSALYFCASSGGQPNYGYTFGSGTRLTVV.

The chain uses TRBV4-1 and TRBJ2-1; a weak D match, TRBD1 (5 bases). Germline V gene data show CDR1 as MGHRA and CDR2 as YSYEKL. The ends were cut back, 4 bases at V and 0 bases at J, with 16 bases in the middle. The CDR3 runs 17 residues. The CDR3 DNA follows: TGCGCCAGCAGCCCCGTCAAAGGGGATGCCTCCTACAATGAGCAGTTCTTC. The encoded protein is CASSPVKGDASYNEQFF.

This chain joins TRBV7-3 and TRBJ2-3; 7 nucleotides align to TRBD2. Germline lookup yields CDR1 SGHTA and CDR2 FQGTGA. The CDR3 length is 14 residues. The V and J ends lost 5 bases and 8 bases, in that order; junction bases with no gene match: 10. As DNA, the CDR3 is TGTGCCAGCAGCGCCAGCGGGGCACAAGGTACGCAGTATTTT. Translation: CASSASGAQGTQYF.

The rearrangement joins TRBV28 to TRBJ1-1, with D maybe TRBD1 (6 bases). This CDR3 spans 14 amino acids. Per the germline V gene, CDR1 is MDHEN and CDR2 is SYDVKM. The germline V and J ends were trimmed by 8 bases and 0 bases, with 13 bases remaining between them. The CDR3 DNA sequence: TGTGCCAGCGTGCGGGGGGGGCTGAACACTGAAGCTTTCTTT. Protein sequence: CASVRGGLNTEAFF. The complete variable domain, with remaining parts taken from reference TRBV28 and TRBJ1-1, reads DVKVTQSSRYLVKRTGEKVFLECVQDMDHENMFWYRQDPGLGLRLIYFSYDVKMKEKGDIPEGYSVSREKKERFSLILESASTNQTSMYLCASVRGGLNTEAFFGQGTRLTVV.

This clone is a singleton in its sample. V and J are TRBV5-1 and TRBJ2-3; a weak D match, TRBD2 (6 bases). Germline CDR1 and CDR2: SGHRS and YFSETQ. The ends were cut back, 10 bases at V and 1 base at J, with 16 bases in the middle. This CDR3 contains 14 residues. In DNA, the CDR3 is TGCGCCTCTCAGTTCGAGCGGGGCACAGATACGCAGTATTTT. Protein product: CASQFERGTDTQYF.

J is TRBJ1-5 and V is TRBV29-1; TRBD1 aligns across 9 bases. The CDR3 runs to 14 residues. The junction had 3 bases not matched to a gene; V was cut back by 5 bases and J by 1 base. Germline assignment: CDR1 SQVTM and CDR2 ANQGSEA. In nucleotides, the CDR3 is TGCAGCGTTCAACAGGGGGCGAGCAATCAGCCCCAGCATTTT. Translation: CSVQQGASNQPQHF.

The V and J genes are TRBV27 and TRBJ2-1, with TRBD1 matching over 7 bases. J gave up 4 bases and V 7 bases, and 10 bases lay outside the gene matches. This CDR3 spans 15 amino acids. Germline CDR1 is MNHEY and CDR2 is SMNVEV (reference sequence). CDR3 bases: TGTGCCAGCAAACAACGCCAGGGGGTTTACAATGAGCAGTTCTTC. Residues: CASKQRQGVYNEQFF.

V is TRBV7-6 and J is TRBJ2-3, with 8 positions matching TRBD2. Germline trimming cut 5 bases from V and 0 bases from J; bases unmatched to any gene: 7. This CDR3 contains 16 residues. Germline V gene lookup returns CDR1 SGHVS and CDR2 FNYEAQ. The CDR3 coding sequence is TGTGCCAGCAGCCAACGTAGCGGGGCTAGCACAGATACGCAGTATTTT. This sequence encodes CASSQRSGASTDTQYF.

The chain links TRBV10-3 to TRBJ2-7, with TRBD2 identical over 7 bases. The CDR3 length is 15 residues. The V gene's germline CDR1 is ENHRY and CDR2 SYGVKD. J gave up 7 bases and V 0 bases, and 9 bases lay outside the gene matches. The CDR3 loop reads CAISESAGRAGEQYF. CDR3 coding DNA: TGTGCCATCAGTGAGTCGGCAGGGAGAGCGGGGGAGCAGTACTTC.

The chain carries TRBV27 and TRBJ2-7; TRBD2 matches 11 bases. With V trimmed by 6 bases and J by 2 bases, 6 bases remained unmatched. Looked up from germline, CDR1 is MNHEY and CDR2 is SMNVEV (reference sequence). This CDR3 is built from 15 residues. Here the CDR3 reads CASRERTSGPYEQYF. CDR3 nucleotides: TGTGCCAGCAGGGAACGGACTAGCGGGCCCTACGAGCAGTACTTC.

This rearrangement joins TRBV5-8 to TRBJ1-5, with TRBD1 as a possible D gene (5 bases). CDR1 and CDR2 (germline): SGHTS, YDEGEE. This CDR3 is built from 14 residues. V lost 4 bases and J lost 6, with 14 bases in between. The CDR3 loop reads CASSASGRGQPQHF. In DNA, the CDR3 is TGTGCCAGCAGCGCCTCAGGGAGGGGTCAGCCCCAGCATTTT.